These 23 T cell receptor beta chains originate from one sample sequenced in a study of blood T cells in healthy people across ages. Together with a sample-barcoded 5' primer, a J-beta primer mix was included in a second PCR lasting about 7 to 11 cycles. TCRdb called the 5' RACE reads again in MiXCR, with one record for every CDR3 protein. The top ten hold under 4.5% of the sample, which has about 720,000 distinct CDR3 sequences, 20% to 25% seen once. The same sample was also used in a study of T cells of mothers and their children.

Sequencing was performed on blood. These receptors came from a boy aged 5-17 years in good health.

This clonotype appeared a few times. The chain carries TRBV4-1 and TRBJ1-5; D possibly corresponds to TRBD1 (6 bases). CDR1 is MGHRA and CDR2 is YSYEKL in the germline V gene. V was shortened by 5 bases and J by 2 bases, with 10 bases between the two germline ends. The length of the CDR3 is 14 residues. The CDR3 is CASSFEGGNQPQHF. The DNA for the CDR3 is TGCGCCAGCAGCTTCGAGGGGGGCAATCAGCCCCAGCATTTT.

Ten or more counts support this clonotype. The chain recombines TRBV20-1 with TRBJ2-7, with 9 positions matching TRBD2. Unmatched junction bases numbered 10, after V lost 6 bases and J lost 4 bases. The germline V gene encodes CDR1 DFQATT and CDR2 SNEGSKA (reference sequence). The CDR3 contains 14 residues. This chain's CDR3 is CSASEPAGGYEQYF. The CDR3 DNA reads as TGCAGTGCCTCTGAGCCCGCGGGAGGGTACGAGCAGTACTTC.

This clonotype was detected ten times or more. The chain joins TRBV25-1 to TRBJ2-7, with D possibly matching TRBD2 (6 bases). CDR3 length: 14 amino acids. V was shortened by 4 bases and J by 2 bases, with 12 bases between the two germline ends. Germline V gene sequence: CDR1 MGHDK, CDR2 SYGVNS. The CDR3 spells CASSGGEKTYEQYF. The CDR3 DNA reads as TGTGCCAGCAGTGGGGGGGAGAAAACCTACGAGCAGTACTTC.

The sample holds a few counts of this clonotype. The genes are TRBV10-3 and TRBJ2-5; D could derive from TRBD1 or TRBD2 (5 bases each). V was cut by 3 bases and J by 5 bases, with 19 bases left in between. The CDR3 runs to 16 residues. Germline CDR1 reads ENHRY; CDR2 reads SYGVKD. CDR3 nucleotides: TGTGCCATCAGTGATCCGCACCGGGACCCCGGGGAGACCCAGTACTTC. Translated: CAISDPHRDPGETQYF.

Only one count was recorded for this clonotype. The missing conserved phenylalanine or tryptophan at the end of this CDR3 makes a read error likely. CDR3 coding DNA: TGTGCCAGCAGCTTAGATGACAGGGTCGGCTACACCCTC. Translating it yields CASSLDDRVGYTL. V gene TRBV7-2 combines with J gene TRBJ1-2; 7 bases line up with TRBD1. The CDR3 runs 13 residues. V gave up 1 base and J gave up 8 bases; unmatched junction bases: 4. Per germline, CDR1 SGHTA and CDR2 FQGNSA.

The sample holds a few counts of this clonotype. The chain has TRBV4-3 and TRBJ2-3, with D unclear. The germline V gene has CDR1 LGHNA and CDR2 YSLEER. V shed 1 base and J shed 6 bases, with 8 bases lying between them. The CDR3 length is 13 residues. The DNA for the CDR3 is TGCGCCAGCAGCCAAGGTTCGTCGGATACGCAGTATTTT. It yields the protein CASSQGSSDTQYF.

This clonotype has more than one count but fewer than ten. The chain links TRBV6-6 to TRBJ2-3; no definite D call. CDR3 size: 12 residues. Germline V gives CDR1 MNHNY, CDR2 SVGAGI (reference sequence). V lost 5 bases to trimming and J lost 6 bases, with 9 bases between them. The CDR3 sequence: CASSHPLDTQYF. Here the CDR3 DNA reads TGTGCCAGCAGTCATCCCCTGGATACGCAGTATTTT.

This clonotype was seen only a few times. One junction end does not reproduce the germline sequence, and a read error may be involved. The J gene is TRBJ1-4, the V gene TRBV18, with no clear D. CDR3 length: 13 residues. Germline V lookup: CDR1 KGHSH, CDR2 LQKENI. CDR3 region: CASPPNKGEKLFF. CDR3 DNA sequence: TGTGCCAGCCCACCAAATAAAGGAGAGAAACTGTTTTTT. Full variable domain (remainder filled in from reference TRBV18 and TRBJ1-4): NAGVMQNPRHLVRRRGQEARLRCSPMKGHSHVYWYRQLPEEGLKFMVYLQKENIIDESGMPKERFSAEFPKEGPSILRIQQVVRGDSAAYFCASPPNKGEKLFFGSGTQLSVL.

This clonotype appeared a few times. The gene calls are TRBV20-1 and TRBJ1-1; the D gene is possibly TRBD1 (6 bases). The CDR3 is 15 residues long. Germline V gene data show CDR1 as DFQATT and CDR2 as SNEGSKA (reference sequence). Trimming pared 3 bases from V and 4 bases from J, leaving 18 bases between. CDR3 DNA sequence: TGCAGTGCTAGTGTGTCAGGGGAGGTAGGCACTGAAGCTTTCTTT. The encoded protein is CSASVSGEVGTEAFF.

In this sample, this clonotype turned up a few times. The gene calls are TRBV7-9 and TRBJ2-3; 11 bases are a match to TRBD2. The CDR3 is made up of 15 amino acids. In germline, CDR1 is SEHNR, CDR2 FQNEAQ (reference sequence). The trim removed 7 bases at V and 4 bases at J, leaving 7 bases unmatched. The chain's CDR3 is CASTSPSGGPDTQYF. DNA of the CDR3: TGTGCCAGCACCTCCCCTAGCGGGGGGCCAGATACGCAGTATTTT.

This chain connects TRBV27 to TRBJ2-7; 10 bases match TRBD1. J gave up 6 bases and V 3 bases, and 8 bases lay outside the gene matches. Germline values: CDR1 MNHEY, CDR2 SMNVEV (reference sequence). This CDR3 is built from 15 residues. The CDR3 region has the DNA TGTGCCAGCAGTTTCGGGACAGGGGATACCGCCGAGCAGTACTTC. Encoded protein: CASSFGTGDTAEQYF.

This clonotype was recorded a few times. CDR3 residues: CASRDRGRDEQFF. The CDR3 coding sequence is TGTGCCAGCAGAGACAGGGGCAGGGATGAGCAGTTCTTC. The V gene is TRBV28, the J gene TRBJ2-5; 8 bases line up with TRBD1. The end of the DNA aligns better with TRBJ2-1, so the J call may be wrong. Germline CDR1 reads MDHEN; CDR2 reads SYDVKM. The CDR3 consists of 13 residues.

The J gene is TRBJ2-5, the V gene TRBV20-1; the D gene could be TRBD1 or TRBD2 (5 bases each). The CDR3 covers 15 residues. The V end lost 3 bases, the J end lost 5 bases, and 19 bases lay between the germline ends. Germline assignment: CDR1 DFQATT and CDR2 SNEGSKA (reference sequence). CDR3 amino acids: CSASVSDIGTETQYF. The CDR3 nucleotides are TGCAGTGCTAGTGTGTCGGACATCGGGACGGAGACCCAGTACTTC.

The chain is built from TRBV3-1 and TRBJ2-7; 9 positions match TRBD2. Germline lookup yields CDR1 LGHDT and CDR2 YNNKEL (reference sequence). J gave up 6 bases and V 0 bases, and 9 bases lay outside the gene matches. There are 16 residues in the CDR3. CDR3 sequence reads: CASSQDGGGVTLEQYF. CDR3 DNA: TGTGCCAGCAGCCAAGACGGCGGGGGGGTAACCCTCGAGCAGTACTTC.

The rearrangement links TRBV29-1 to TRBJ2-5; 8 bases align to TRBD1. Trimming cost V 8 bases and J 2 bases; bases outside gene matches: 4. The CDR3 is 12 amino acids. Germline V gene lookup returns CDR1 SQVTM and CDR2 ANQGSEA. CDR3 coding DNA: TGCAGCTGGGACAGGAGACAAGAGACCCAGTACTTC. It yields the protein CSWDRRQETQYF. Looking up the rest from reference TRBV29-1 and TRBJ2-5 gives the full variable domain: SAVISQKPSRDICQRGTSLTIQCQVDSQVTMMFWYRQQPGQSLTLIATANQGSEATYESGFVIDKFPISRPNLTFSTLTVSNMSPEDSSIYLCSWDRRQETQYFGPGTRLLVL.

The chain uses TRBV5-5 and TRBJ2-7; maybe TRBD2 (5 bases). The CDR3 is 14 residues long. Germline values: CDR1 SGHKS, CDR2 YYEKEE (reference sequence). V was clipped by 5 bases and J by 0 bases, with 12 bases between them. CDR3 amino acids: CASSPDGDSYEQYF. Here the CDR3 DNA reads TGTGCCAGCAGTCCGGACGGGGACTCCTACGAGCAGTACTTC.

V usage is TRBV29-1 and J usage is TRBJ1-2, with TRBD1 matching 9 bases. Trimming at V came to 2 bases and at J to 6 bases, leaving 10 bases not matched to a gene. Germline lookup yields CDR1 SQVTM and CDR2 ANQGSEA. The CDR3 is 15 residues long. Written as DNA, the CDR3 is TGCAGCGTTGAAACTCTCCTTGACAGGGGGGATGGCTACACCTTC. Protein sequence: CSVETLLDRGDGYTF.

The CDR3 loop is CASSPSRGENTEAFF. The CDR3 bases are TGCGCCAGCAGTCCCAGCCGGGGGGAGAACACTGAAGCTTTCTTT. The rearrangement uses TRBV5-1 and TRBJ1-1; the D gene is possibly TRBD1 (5 bases). Germline V CDR1 and CDR2: SGHRS, YFSETQ. The CDR3 extends over 15 amino acids. With 5 bases removed from V and 1 base from J, the gap between germline ends came to 15 bases.

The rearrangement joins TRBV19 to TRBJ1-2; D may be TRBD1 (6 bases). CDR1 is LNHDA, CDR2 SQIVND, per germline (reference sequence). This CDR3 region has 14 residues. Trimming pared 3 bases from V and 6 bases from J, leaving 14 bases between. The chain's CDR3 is CASSIARGGNGYTF. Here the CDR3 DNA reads TGTGCCAGTAGTATCGCCAGGGGAGGTAATGGCTACACCTTC.

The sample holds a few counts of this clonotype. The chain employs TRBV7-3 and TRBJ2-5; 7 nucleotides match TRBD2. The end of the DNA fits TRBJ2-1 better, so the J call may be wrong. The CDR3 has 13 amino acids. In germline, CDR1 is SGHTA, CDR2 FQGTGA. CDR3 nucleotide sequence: TGTGCCAGCGGGGCCGGGGGGACCAATGAGCAGTTCTTC. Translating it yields CASGAGGTNEQFF.

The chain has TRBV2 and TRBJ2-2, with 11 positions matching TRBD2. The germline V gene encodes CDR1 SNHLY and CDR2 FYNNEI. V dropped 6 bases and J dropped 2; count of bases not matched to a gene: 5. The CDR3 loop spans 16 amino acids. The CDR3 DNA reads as TGTGCCAGCAGCTATAGCGGGGGGGTCAACACCGGGGAGCTGTTTTTT. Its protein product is CASSYSGGVNTGELFF.

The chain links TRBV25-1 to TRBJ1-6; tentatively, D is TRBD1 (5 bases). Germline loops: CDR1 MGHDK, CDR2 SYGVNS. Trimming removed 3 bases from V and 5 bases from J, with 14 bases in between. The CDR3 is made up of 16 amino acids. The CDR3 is CASSDRTRGDNSPLHF. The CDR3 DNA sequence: TGTGCCAGCAGTGACCGAACAAGGGGCGATAATTCACCCCTCCACTTT.

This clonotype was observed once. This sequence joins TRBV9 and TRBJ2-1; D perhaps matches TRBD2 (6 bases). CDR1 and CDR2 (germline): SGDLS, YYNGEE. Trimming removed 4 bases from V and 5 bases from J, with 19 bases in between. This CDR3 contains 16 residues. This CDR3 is CASSLSGVSVNNEQFF. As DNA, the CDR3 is TGTGCCAGCAGCCTTTCGGGGGTGTCGGTAAACAATGAGCAGTTCTTC. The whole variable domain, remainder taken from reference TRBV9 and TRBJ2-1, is DSGVTQTPKHLITATGQRVTLRCSPRSGDLSVYWYQQSLDQGLQFLIQYYNGEERAKGNILERFSAQQFPDLHSELNLSSLELGDSALYFCASSLSGVSVNNEQFFGPGTRLTVL.